This TCR beta chain derives from a study of blood T cells in healthy people across ages. Study-wide background: Researchers report that template switching captured about one barcoded beta molecule per two T cells. The study's findings and limits: Both naive CD4+ cell counts and diversity were greater in long-lived donors than in aged donors.

This clonotype was detected a few times. What it recognizes is unknown. Per the germline V gene, CDR1 is SGHNT and CDR2 is YYREEE (reference sequence). With 4 bases removed from V and 6 bases from J, the gap between germline ends came to 17 bases. This CDR3 is built from 14 residues. Every donor provided approximately 10 milliliters of peripheral blood. Researchers isolated at least 6 million PBMCs per sample. A sample-barcoded 5' primer and a J-beta primer mix were used in a second PCR of roughly 7 to 12 cycles. MiXCR, applied by TCRdb to the 5' RACE reads, yields one record per CDR3 protein. The sample shows some 780,000 distinct CDR3 sequences, roughly three fifths of them seen only once.

Sequenced input: blood. This clonotype was sampled from a man aged 35-49 years in good health. This sequence joins TRBV5-4 and TRBJ2-7; D may be TRBD2 (6 bases). CDR3 sequence (DNA): TGTGCCAGCAGCCAAGGGAGGCTCCAGGGCGAGCAGTACTTC. Translating gives CASSQGRLQGEQYF.